The T cell receptor (beta chain) described here comes from a study of blood T cell repertoires in COVID-19. Overall study: Researchers got acute and convalescent COVID-19 samples from the United States, Italy and Spain. PBMCs, B-cell-depleted T cells, or T cells provided the cDNA or gDNA that made up the material.

Original data processing: How many nucleated cells were present was estimated from reference gene primer amplification. Here immunoSEQ multiplex PCR was the method, and the copy in TCRdb shows in-frame clones only, minus some. The V and J calls and clone size come from that table; D and trimming were worked out from the DNA. The sample lists about 57,000 clones, 88% occurring once. The CDR3 consists of 17 residues. With 1 base removed from V and 2 bases from J, the gap between germline ends came to 16 bases. Germline CDR1 is KGHSH and CDR2 is LQKENI. The chain couples TRBV18 to TRBJ2-3, with a tentative D call TRBD1 (6 bases). Sequencing was done on a sample of peripheral blood. The clonotype originates from a human donor in a cohort sampled during active COVID-19. The CDR3 protein is CASSPRPPTGYTDTQYF. In DNA, the CDR3 is TGTGCCAGCTCACCACGTCCACCAACAGGGTACACAGATACGCAGTATTTT.